The 18 T cell receptor beta chains below come from one sample, sequenced in a study of cytomegalovirus exposure and HLA in healthy donors. The study ran its PCR with 60 Vbeta and 13 Jbeta primers. TCRdb's table, derived via immunoSEQ multiplex PCR, lists solely in-frame clones and lacks some. Here the sample spans about 150,000 clones, less than 80% being singletons. Sequencing was done on a sample of PBMCs. These receptors were collected from a man in his thirties or forties in good health and CMV-seronegative.

This clone appeared a single time. V and J are TRBV9 and TRBJ2-4, with D perhaps matching TRBD1 (5 bases). The CDR3 extends over 14 amino acids. With 4 bases removed from V and 1 base from J, the gap between germline ends came to 9 bases. From germline, CDR1 is SGDLS and CDR2 YYNGEE. CDR3 in DNA: TGTGCCAGCAGCCAGGGCAGGGCCAAAAACATTCAGTACTTC. Residues: CASSQGRAKNIQYF.

This clone was seen only a few times. The junction differs from germline at one of its ends, possibly a read error. This chain joins TRBV27 and TRBJ1-5; D is possibly TRBD1 (6 bases). The CDR3 has 13 residues. CDR1 and CDR2 from the germline V gene are MNHEY and SMNVEV (reference sequence). The CDR3 spells CASSFISGQPQNF. CDR3 nucleotide sequence: TGTGCCAGCAGTTTCATATCAGGACAGCCCCAGAATTTT.

The rearrangement uses TRBV2 and TRBJ1-6, with D hard to call. Germline V gives CDR1 SNHLY, CDR2 FYNNEI. V lost 5 bases and J 4 bases, leaving 15 bases between the germline ends. The CDR3 spans 16 residues. Written as DNA, the CDR3 is TGTGCCAGCAGTCCACAGAACACTGTTTATAATTCACCCCTCCACTTT. Its protein is CASSPQNTVYNSPLHF. The complete variable domain, with remaining parts taken from reference TRBV2 and TRBJ1-6, reads EPEVTQTPSHQVTQMGQEVILRCVPISNHLYFYWYRQILGQKVEFLVSFYNNEISEKSEIFDDQFSVERPDGSNFTLKIRSTKLEDSAMYFCASSPQNTVYNSPLHFGNGTRLTVT.

This clone has just one count. The chain combines TRBV18 with TRBJ1-1, with D unclear. The CDR3 is made up of 13 amino acids. Germline CDR1 reads KGHSH; CDR2 reads LQKENI. The V gene lost 1 base and the J gene lost 2 bases, with 5 bases spanning the gap. CDR3 sequence (DNA): TGTGCCAGCTCACCACAACACAACACTGAAGCTTTCTTT. It encodes CASSPQHNTEAFF.

This clone showed up just a few times. This may stem from a read error, because a much larger clone lies one nucleotide away. J is TRBJ1-1 and V is TRBV7-6; the D is unclear. The CDR3 has 12 residues. V was shortened by 8 bases and J by 0 bases, with 7 bases between the two germline ends. Germline CDR1 SGHVS, CDR2 FNYEAQ. CDR3 protein: CASRNMNTEAFF. The CDR3 region has the DNA TGTGCCAGCCGTAATATGAACACTGAAGCTTTCTTT.

The chain combines TRBV27 with TRBJ2-3; TRBD2 aligns across 9 bases. V shed 3 bases and J 6 bases; nucleotides not matched to a gene: 7. Germline CDR1 MNHEY, CDR2 SMNVEV (reference sequence). CDR3 length: 15 amino acids. CDR3 DNA sequence: TGTGCCAGCAGTTTGGGGGCGGGGGGGCCTGATACGCAGTATTTT. Protein: CASSLGAGGPDTQYF.

The chain employs TRBV25-1 and TRBJ2-2; D is possibly TRBD2 (5 bases). Trimming stripped 0 bases from V and 5 bases from J, with 13 bases between. The CDR3 extends over 16 amino acids. CDR1 and CDR2 (germline): MGHDK, SYGVNS. The CDR3 region is CASSEYRGYGTGELFF. CDR3 DNA: TGTGCCAGCAGTGAATACCGAGGGTATGGGACCGGGGAGCTGTTTTTT.

The chain has TRBV6-1 and TRBJ2-7, with TRBD1 matching 12 bases. The CDR3 runs to 14 residues. The V segment lost 6 bases and the J segment 7 bases; nucleotides outside the gene matches: 7. CDR1 is MNHNS and CDR2 is SASEGT in the germline V gene. The CDR3 region is CASREGQGAVEQYF. The CDR3, as DNA: TGTGCCAGCAGGGAGGGACAGGGGGCAGTTGAGCAGTACTTC.

The genes are TRBV29-1 and TRBJ2-7; D may be TRBD1 (6 bases). Trimming shortened V by 5 bases and J by 2 bases, and 16 bases separated the two germline ends. Germline V CDR1 and CDR2: SQVTM, ANQGSEA. The CDR3 totals 14 residues. CDR3 nucleotide sequence: TGCAGCGTTTTAGGGGTAGGGGGACCCTACGAGCAGTACTTC. Translating gives CSVLGVGGPYEQYF.

The V and J genes are TRBV9 and TRBJ2-5; 7 bases line up with TRBD1. The CDR3 spans 15 residues. Losses at the gene ends were 0 bases for V and 0 bases for J; bases not matched to a gene: 2. Germline V lookup: CDR1 SGDLS, CDR2 YYNGEE. CDR3 residues: CASSVGGTDQETQYF. The CDR3 region has the DNA TGTGCCAGCAGCGTAGGGGGGACAGACCAAGAGACCCAGTACTTC.

The chain combines TRBV6-5 with TRBJ2-2; no definite D call. With 5 bases removed from V and 4 bases from J, the gap between germline ends came to 5 bases. Germline assignment: CDR1 MNHEY and CDR2 SVGAGI. CDR3 length: 12 amino acids. Written as DNA, the CDR3 is TGTGCCAGCAGTACGAGCACCGGGGAGCTGTTTTTT. Translation: CASSTSTGELFF.

The chain's CDR3 is CASSGRSLNYGYTF. CDR3 bases: TGTGCCAGCAGTGGACGGAGTCTTAACTATGGCTACACCTTC. The chain recombines TRBV2 with TRBJ1-2; D call uncertain. V shed 4 bases and J shed 1 base, with 10 bases lying between them. The CDR3 loop spans 14 amino acids. Germline lookup yields CDR1 SNHLY and CDR2 FYNNEI. The variable domain in full, with the rest retrieved from reference TRBV2 and TRBJ1-2, is EPEVTQTPSHQVTQMGQEVILRCVPISNHLYFYWYRQILGQKVEFLVSFYNNEISEKSEIFDDQFSVERPDGSNFTLKIRSTKLEDSAMYFCASSGRSLNYGYTFGSGTRLTVV.

The chain combines TRBV7-2 with TRBJ2-4, with 8 bases aligning to TRBD1. The CDR3 is 15 residues long. V trimming: 5 bases; J trimming: 7 bases; junction bases outside the gene matches: 10. The germline V gene has CDR1 SGHTA and CDR2 FQGNSA. CDR3 coding DNA: TGTGCCAGCAGCCCGACCTCGGACAGGGCTAACATTCAGTACTTC. It specifies CASSPTSDRANIQYF.

The rearrangement links TRBV18 to TRBJ1-1; D might be TRBD1 (5 bases). From germline, CDR1 is KGHSH and CDR2 LQKENI. V lost 6 bases and J 6 bases, leaving 11 bases between the germline ends. CDR3 size: 12 residues. Written as DNA, the CDR3 is TGTGCCAGCTCCCCCGACAGATCTGAAGCTTTCTTT. It codes for CASSPDRSEAFF.

This chain links TRBV5-8 with TRBJ1-4; D gene uncertain. V was pared by 6 bases and J by 8 bases, with 17 bases between. This CDR3 comprises 14 residues. Germline CDR1 and CDR2: SGHTS and YDEGEE. The CDR3 here is CASTRTFSQEKLFF. The CDR3 nucleotides read TGTGCCAGCACCAGGACTTTTTCCCAAGAAAAACTGTTTTTT.

The genes are TRBV28 and TRBJ2-5; D may be TRBD2 (7 bases). CDR3 length equals 14 residues. Trimming removed 8 bases at V and 4 bases at J, with 17 bases between. Per germline, CDR1 MDHEN and CDR2 SYDVKM. CDR3 in amino acids: CASQPGGAVETQYF. CDR3 coding DNA: TGTGCCAGCCAGCCGGGGGGCGCGGTAGAGACCCAGTACTTC.

The chain recombines TRBV4-3 with TRBJ2-2; 13 nucleotides align to TRBD2. With V trimmed by 3 bases and J by 5 bases, 12 bases remained unmatched. The CDR3 runs to 19 residues. In germline, CDR1 is LGHNA, CDR2 YSLEER. This chain's CDR3 is CASSQTLPTSGGATGELFF. In nucleotides, the CDR3 is TGCGCCAGCAGCCAGACCCTTCCAACTAGCGGGGGGGCGACCGGGGAGCTGTTTTTT.

To note about this clone: Mismatch with germline at one junction end may stem from a read error. This chain joins TRBV29-1 and TRBJ1-2; 7 nucleotides agree with TRBD1. Germline V gene lookup returns CDR1 SQVTM and CDR2 ANQGSEA. The CDR3 contains 13 residues. The CDR3 nucleotides read TGCAGCGTTACTCGGGACAGCGGGTATGGCTACCCCTTC. This codes for CSVTRDSGYGYPF.